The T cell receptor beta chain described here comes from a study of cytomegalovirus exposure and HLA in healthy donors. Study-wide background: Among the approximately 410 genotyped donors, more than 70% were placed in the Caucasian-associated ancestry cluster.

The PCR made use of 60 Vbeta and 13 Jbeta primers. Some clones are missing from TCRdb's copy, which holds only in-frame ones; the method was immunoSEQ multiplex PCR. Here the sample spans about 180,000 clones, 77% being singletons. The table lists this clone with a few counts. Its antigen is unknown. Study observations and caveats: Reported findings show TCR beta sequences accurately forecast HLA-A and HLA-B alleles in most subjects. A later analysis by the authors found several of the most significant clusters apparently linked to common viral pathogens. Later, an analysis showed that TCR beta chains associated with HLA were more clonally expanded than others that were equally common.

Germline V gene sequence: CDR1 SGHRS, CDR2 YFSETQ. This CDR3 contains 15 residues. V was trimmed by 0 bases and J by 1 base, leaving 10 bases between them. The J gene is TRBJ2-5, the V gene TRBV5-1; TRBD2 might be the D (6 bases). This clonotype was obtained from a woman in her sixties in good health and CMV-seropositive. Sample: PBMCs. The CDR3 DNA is TGCGCCAGCAGCTTGGGGCTAGCGAGCCAAGAGACCCAGTACTTC. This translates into CASSLGLASQETQYF.